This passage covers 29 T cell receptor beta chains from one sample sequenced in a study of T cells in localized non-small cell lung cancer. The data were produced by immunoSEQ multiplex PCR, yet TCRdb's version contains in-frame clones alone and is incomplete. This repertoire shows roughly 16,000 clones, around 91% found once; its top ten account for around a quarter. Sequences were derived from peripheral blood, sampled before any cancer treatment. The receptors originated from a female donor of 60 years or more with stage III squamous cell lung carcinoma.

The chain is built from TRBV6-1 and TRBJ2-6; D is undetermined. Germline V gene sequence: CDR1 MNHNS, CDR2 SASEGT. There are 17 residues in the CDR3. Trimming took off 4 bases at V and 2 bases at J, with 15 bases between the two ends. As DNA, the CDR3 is TGTGCCAGCAGTGCGGAGCTGGGGAAGGCTGGGGCCAACGTCCTGACTTTC. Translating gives CASSAELGKAGANVLTF.

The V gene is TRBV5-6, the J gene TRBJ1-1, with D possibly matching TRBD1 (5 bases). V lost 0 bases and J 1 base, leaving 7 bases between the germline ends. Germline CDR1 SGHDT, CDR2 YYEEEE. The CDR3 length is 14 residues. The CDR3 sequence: CASSLDGGNTEAFF. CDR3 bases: TGTGCCAGCAGCTTGGATGGGGGGAACACTGAAGCTTTCTTT. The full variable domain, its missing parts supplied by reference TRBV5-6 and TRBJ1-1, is DAGVTQSPTHLIKTRGQQVTLRCSPKSGHDTVSWYQQALGQGPQFIFQYYEEEERQRGNFPDRFSGHQFPNYSSELNVNALLLGDSALYLCASSLDGGNTEAFFGQGTRLTVV.

The CDR3 protein is CASSARQGQVAKNIQYF. Here the CDR3 DNA reads TGTGCCAGCAGCGCTAGACAGGGGCAGGTAGCCAAAAACATTCAGTACTTC. This sequence joins TRBV21-1 and TRBJ2-4; the table's D call TRBD1 went unverified against the DNA. TRBV21-1 is a pseudogene segment. This CDR3 has 17 residues.

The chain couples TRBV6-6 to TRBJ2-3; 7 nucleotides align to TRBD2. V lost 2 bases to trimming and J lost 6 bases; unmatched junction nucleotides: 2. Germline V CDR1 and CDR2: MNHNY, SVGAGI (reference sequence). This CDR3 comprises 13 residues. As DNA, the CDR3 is TGTGCCAGCAGTTACCGGCGGGAGGATACGCAGTATTTT. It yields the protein CASSYRREDTQYF.

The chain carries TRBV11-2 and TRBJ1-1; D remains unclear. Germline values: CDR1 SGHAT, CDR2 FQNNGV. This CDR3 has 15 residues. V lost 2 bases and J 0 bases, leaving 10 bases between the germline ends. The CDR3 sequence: CASSLWLPVNTEAFF. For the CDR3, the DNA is TGTGCCAGCAGCTTATGGCTCCCGGTGAACACTGAAGCTTTCTTT.

This chain's CDR3 is CASTPMRAGSSYNEQFF. CDR3 DNA sequence: TGTGCCAGTACCCCCATGAGGGCAGGGAGCTCCTACAATGAGCAGTTCTTC. The chain is built from TRBV19 and TRBJ2-1; the D gene could be TRBD1 or TRBD2 (5 bases each). The CDR3 runs to 17 residues. The V gene's germline CDR1 is LNHDA and CDR2 SQIVND (reference sequence). V was pared by 7 bases and J by 0 bases, with 19 bases between. Full variable domain (missing parts from reference TRBV19 and TRBJ2-1): DGGITQSPKYLFRKEGQNVTLSCEQNLNHDAMYWYRQDPGQGLRLIYYSQIVNDFQKGDIAEGYSVSREKKESFPLTVTSAQKNPTAFYLCASTPMRAGSSYNEQFFGPGTRLTVL.

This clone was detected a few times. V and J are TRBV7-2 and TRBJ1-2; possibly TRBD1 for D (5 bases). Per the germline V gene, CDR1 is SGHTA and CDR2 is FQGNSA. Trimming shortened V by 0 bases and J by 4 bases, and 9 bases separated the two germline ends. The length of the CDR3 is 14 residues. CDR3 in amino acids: CASSLAGGSYGYTF. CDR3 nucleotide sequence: TGTGCCAGCAGCTTAGCGGGGGGGAGCTATGGCTACACCTTC.

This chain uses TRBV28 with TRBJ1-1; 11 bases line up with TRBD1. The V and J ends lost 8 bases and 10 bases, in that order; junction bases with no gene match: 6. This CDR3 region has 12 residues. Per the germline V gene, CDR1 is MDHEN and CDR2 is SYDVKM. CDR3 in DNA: TGTGCCAGCCTGGACAGGGGGCTTTCAGCTTTCTTT. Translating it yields CASLDRGLSAFF.

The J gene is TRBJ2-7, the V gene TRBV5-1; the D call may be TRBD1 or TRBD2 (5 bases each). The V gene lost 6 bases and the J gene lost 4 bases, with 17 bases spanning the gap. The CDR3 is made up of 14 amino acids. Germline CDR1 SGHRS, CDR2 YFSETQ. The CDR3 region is CASTETGTGYEQYF. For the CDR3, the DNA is TGCGCCAGCACGGAAACCGGGACCGGGTACGAGCAGTACTTC.

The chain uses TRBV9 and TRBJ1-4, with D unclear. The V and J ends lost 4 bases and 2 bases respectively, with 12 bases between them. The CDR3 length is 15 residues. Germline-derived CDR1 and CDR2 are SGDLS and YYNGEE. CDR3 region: CASSSRGSTNEKLFF. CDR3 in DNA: TGTGCCAGCAGCTCCCGAGGAAGTACTAATGAAAAACTGTTTTTT.

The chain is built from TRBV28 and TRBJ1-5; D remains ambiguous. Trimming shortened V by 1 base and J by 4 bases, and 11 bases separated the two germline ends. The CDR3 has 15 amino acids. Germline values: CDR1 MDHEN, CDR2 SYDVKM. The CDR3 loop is CASSLSALGNQPQHF. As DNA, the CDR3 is TGTGCCAGCAGTTTATCCGCGCTGGGAAATCAGCCCCAGCATTTT.

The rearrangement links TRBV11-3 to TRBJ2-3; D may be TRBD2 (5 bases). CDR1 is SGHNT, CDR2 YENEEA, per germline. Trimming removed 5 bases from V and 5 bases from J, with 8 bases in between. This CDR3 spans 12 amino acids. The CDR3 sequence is CASSPEGDTQYF. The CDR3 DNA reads TGTGCCAGCAGCCCAGAGGGAGATACGCAGTATTTT. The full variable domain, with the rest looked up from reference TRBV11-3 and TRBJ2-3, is EAGVVQSPRYKIIEKKQPVAFWCNPISGHNTLYWYLQNLGQGPELLIRYENEEAVDDSQLPKDRFSAERLKGVDSTLKIQPAELGDSAVYLCASSPEGDTQYFGPGTRLTVL.

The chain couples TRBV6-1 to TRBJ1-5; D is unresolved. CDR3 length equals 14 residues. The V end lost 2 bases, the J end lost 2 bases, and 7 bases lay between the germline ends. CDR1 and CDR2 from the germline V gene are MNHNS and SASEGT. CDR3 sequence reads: CASSEMSGNQPQHF. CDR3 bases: TGTGCCAGCAGTGAAATGTCGGGCAATCAGCCCCAGCATTTT.

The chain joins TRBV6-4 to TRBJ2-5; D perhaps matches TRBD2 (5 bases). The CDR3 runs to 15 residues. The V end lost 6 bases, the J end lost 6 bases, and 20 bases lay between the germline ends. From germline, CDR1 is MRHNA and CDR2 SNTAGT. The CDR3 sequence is CASSGTRKLGKTQYF. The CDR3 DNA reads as TGTGCCAGCAGCGGAACACGGAAACTCGGGAAGACCCAGTACTTC.

This CDR3 reads CASSIDALAKNIQYF. CDR3 coding DNA: TGTGCCAGTAGTATAGACGCGTTAGCCAAAAACATTCAGTACTTC. V and J are TRBV19 and TRBJ2-4; D is uncertain. The CDR3 is 15 residues long. In germline, CDR1 is LNHDA, CDR2 SQIVND (reference sequence). The germline V and J ends were trimmed by 0 bases and 0 bases, with 6 bases remaining between them.

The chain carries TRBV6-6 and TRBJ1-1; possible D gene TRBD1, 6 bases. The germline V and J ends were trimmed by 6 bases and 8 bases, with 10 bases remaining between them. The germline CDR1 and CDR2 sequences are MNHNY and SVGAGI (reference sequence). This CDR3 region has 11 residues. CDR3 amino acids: CASSPGTEAFF. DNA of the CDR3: TGTGCCAGCAGCCCCGGGACAGAAGCTTTCTTT.

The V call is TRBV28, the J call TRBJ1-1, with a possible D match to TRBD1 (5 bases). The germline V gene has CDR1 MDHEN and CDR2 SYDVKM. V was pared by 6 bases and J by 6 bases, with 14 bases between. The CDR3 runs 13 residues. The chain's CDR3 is CASRGPGVPEAFF. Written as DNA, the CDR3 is TGTGCCAGCAGGGGACCCGGGGTCCCTGAAGCTTTCTTT.

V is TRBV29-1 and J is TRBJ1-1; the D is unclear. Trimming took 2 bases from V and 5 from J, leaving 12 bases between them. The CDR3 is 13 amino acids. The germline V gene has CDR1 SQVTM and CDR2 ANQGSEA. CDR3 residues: CSVERGSTTEAFF. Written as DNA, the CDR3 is TGCAGCGTTGAACGGGGATCGACTACTGAAGCTTTCTTT. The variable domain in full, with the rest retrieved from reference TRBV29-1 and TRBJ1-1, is SAVISQKPSRDICQRGTSLTIQCQVDSQVTMMFWYRQQPGQSLTLIATANQGSEATYESGFVIDKFPISRPNLTFSTLTVSNMSPEDSSIYLCSVERGSTTEAFFGQGTRLTVV.

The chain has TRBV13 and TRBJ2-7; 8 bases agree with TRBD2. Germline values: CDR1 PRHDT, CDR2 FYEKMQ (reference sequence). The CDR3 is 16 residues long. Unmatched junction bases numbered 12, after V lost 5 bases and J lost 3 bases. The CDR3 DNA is TGTGCCAGCAGCCTAACCACTGAGCGGGGGAGCTACGAGCAGTACTTC. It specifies CASSLTTERGSYEQYF.

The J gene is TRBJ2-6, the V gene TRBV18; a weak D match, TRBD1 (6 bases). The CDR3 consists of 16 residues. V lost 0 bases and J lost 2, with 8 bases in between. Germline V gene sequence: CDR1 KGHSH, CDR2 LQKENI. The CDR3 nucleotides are TGTGCCAGCTCACCACCCCAGGGGACTGGGGCCAACGTCCTGACTTTC. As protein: CASSPPQGTGANVLTF.

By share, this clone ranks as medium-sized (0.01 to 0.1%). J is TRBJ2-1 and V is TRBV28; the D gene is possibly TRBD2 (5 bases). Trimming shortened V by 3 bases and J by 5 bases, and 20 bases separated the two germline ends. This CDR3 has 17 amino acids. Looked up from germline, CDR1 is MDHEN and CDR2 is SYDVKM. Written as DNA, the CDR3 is TGTGCCAGCAGTTTTCCGACTATTGGGCGGCTAAACAATGAGCAGTTCTTC. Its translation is CASSFPTIGRLNNEQFF.

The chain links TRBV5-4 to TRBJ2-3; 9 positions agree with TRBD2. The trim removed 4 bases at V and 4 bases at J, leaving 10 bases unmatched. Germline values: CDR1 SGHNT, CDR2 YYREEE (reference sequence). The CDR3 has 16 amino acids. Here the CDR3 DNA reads TGTGCCAGCAGCGCGGCGAGACTAGCGGTATCAGATACGCAGTATTTT. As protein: CASSAARLAVSDTQYF.

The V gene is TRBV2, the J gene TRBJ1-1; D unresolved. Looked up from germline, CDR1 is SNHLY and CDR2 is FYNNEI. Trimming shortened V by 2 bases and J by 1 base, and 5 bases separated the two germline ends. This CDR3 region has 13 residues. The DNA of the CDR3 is TGTGCCAGCAGTGAATCGGAGAACACTGAAGCTTTCTTT. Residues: CASSESENTEAFF.

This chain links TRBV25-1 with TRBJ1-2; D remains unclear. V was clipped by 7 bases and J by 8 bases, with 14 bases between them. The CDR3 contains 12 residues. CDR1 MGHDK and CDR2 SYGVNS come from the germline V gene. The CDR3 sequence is CASTTDGRGYTF. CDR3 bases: TGTGCCAGCACCACGGACGGCCGGGGCTACACCTTC.

The CDR3 region has the DNA TGTGCCAGTAGTATAGTGTGGGTGGGGGTGCCTCAGCCCCAGCATTTT. Protein product: CASSIVWVGVPQPQHF. The chain is built from TRBV19 and TRBJ1-5; maybe TRBD1 (5 bases). Trimming pared 1 base from V and 6 bases from J, leaving 16 bases between. The CDR3 covers 16 residues. From germline, CDR1 is LNHDA and CDR2 SQIVND (reference sequence).

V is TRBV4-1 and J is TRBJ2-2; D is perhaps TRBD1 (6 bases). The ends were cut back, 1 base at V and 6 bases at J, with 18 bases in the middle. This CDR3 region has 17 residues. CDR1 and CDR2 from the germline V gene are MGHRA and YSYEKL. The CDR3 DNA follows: TGCGCCAGCAGCCAAGTGATATACAGGGTGGAAGCCGGGGAGCTGTTTTTT. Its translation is CASSQVIYRVEAGELFF.

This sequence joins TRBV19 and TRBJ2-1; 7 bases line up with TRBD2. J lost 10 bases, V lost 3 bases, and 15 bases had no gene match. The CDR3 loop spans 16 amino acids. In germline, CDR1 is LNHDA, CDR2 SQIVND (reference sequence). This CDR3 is CASSMGGNLPFGEQFF. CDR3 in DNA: TGTGCCAGTAGTATGGGGGGGAATCTCCCCTTCGGGGAGCAGTTCTTC.

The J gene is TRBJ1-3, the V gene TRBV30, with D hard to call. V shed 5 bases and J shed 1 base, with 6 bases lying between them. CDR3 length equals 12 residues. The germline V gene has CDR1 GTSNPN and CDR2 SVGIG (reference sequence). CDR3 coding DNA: TGTGCCTGGGGGGAATCTGGAAACACCATATATTTT. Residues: CAWGESGNTIYF. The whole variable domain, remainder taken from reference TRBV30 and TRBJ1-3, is SQTIHQWPATLVQPVGSPLSLECTVEGTSNPNLYWYRQAAGRGLQLLFYSVGIGQISSEVPQNLSASRPQDRQFILSSKKLLLSDSGFYLCAWGESGNTIYFGEGSWLTVV.

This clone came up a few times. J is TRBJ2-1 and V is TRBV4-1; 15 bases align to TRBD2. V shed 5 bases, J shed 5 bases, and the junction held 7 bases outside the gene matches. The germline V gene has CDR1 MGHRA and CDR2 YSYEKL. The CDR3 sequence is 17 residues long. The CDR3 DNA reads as TGCGCCAGCAGCATTCCGGGACTAGCGGGAGGTAACAATGAGCAGTTCTTC. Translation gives CASSIPGLAGGNNEQFF.